Presented here are 31 T cell receptor beta chains from one specimen sequenced in a study of cytomegalovirus exposure and HLA in healthy donors. The PCR ran on 60 Vbeta and 13 Jbeta primers. Measured with immunoSEQ multiplex PCR; TCRdb has only the in-frame clones, and not every one. The top ten hold approximately 10% of the sample, which has approximately 150,000 clones, just under 80% seen once. What was sequenced was PBMCs. The receptors stem from a man aged 18 to 30 in good health and CMV-seropositive.

This chain joins TRBV19 and TRBJ2-7, with D perhaps TRBD1 (6 bases). Trimming removed 3 bases at V and 6 bases at J, with 15 bases between. This CDR3 is built from 14 residues. Per the germline V gene, CDR1 is LNHDA and CDR2 is SQIVND (reference sequence). The CDR3 region is CASSMAGVGSEQYF. The CDR3 DNA reads TGTGCCAGTAGTATGGCAGGGGTCGGGTCCGAGCAGTACTTC. Full variable domain (remainder filled in from reference TRBV19 and TRBJ2-7): DGGITQSPKYLFRKEGQNVTLSCEQNLNHDAMYWYRQDPGQGLRLIYYSQIVNDFQKGDIAEGYSVSREKKESFPLTVTSAQKNPTAFYLCASSMAGVGSEQYFGPGTRLTVT.

The chain has TRBV19 and TRBJ2-2; TRBD1 agrees at 7 bases. Germline-derived CDR1 and CDR2 are LNHDA and SQIVND (reference sequence). V lost 3 bases to trimming and J lost 0 bases; unmatched junction nucleotides: 7. This CDR3 has 17 residues. The CDR3 reads CASSIFIGTANTGELFF. Here the CDR3 DNA reads TGTGCCAGTAGTATTTTTATAGGGACAGCGAACACCGGGGAGCTGTTTTTT.

CDR3 nucleotides: TGTGCCACCACTACGCGGACAGGCCTTAATGAAAAACTGTTTTTT. Its protein product is CATTTRTGLNEKLFF. The chain uses TRBV15 and TRBJ1-4; TRBD1 matches at 7 bases. The germline gives CDR1 LNHNV, CDR2 YYDKDF (reference sequence). The V segment lost 7 bases and the J segment 4 bases; nucleotides outside the gene matches: 9. The CDR3 runs 15 residues.

CDR3 sequence (DNA): TGTGCCAGCCTCGGGGGAACGAACACTGAAGCTTTCTTT. Encoded protein: CASLGGTNTEAFF. J is TRBJ1-1 and V is TRBV28; D possibly corresponds to TRBD1 (5 bases). The V gene's germline CDR1 is MDHEN and CDR2 SYDVKM. Deletions cut 8 bases from V and 1 base from J, with 11 bases between. CDR3 size: 13 residues.

This chain joins TRBV15 and TRBJ1-4, with TRBD1 identical over 11 bases. Germline-derived CDR1 and CDR2 are LNHNV and YYDKDF (reference sequence). V was clipped by 1 base and J by 4 bases; unmatched bases: 8. The CDR3 runs 18 residues. The CDR3 nucleotides are TGTGCCACCAGCAGAGGTGGGACAGGGGGTGTCCGTAATGAAAAACTGTTTTTT. Translation gives CATSRGGTGGVRNEKLFF.

This clone was seen more than once but under ten times. The chain combines TRBV10-1 with TRBJ2-3; a possible D gene is TRBD2 (5 bases). The V gene lost 0 bases and the J gene lost 3 bases, with 7 bases spanning the gap. The CDR3 extends over 14 amino acids. Germline CDR1 is WNHNN and CDR2 is SYGVQD (reference sequence). CDR3 nucleotides: TGCGCCAGCAGTGAGTCGAGAGGGACAGATACGCAGTATTTT. This codes for CASSESRGTDTQYF.

A single count supports this clone. This chain joins TRBV9 and TRBJ1-4; 8 bases are shared with TRBD1. The CDR3 contains 14 residues. Germline V gene data show CDR1 as SGDLS and CDR2 as YYNGEE. V lost 3 bases to trimming and J lost 6 bases; unmatched junction nucleotides: 4. CDR3 residues: CASSAPTGDEKLFF. DNA of the CDR3: TGTGCCAGCAGCGCCCCGACAGGGGATGAAAAACTGTTTTTT.

The chain links TRBV19 to TRBJ1-5, with TRBD1 identical over 8 bases. J was trimmed by 5 bases and V by 7 bases; bases with no gene match: 13. The CDR3 has 16 amino acids. Germline assignment: CDR1 LNHDA and CDR2 SQIVND (reference sequence). The CDR3 here is CASTETGVVSYQPQHF. In nucleotides, the CDR3 is TGTGCCAGTACCGAGACAGGGGTCGTTTCCTATCAGCCCCAGCATTTT.

The chain links TRBV5-6 to TRBJ1-5; maybe TRBD1 (5 bases). The CDR3 is made up of 15 amino acids. From germline, CDR1 is SGHDT and CDR2 YYEEEE. Trimming took off 4 bases at V and 3 bases at J, with 14 bases between the two ends. The CDR3 DNA reads TGTGCCAGCAGCGAAATGACAGCCGACAATCAGCCCCAGCATTTT. Protein product: CASSEMTADNQPQHF.

The rearrangement links TRBV18 to TRBJ2-7; 7 positions match TRBD1. Germline CDR1 KGHSH, CDR2 LQKENI. The CDR3 is 15 residues long. J gave up 0 bases and V 3 bases, and 5 bases lay outside the gene matches. This CDR3 is CASSPRQGSSYEQYF. Written as DNA, the CDR3 is TGTGCCAGCTCACCGCGACAGGGCAGCTCCTACGAGCAGTACTTC.

A few counts support this clone. The chain carries TRBV7-3 and TRBJ1-1; no clear D. CDR1 SGHTA and CDR2 FQGTGA come from the germline V gene. V was clipped by 2 bases and J by 7 bases, with 11 bases between them. The CDR3 totals 13 residues. The CDR3 here is CASSLLGGNEAFF. CDR3 nucleotides: TGTGCCAGCAGCTTATTGGGCGGGAATGAAGCTTTCTTT.

This clone has only a few counts. The V call is TRBV19, the J call TRBJ2-4; D unclear. Germline V CDR1 and CDR2: LNHDA, SQIVND (reference sequence). V gave up 4 bases and J gave up 2 bases, with 12 bases separating them. The CDR3 runs to 15 residues. The CDR3 sequence: CASSRLGATKNIQYF. The CDR3 DNA is TGTGCCAGTAGTAGGTTAGGAGCAACCAAAAACATTCAGTACTTC.

This chain uses TRBV9 with TRBJ1-4; D possibly corresponds to TRBD1 (5 bases). This CDR3 region has 14 residues. Germline CDR1 and CDR2: SGDLS and YYNGEE. The V and J ends lost 2 bases and 5 bases respectively, with 10 bases between them. The CDR3 bases are TGTGCCAGCAGCGTTGGACATTTAAATGAAAAACTGTTTTTT. Protein product: CASSVGHLNEKLFF.

Turning to this clone: A read error may produce the germline difference seen at one junction end. V gene TRBV6-1 combines with J gene TRBJ1-2; D may be TRBD1 (6 bases). CDR1 is MNHNS and CDR2 is SASEGT in the germline V gene. The CDR3 is made up of 10 amino acids. CDR3 in amino acids: CASSYPGHEF. The DNA of the CDR3 is TGTGCCAGCAGTTACCCGGGACATGAATTC.

The chain recombines TRBV7-2 with TRBJ2-1, with 13 nucleotides matching TRBD2. This CDR3 is 14 amino acids long. V lost 7 bases, J lost 9 bases, and 6 bases stayed unmatched. Germline V CDR1 and CDR2: SGHTA, FQGNSA. The DNA for the CDR3 is TGTGCCAGCACCGGGACTAGCGGGAATTTTGAGCAGTTCTTC. This codes for CASTGTSGNFEQFF.

This clone was counted once. The rearrangement joins TRBV19 to TRBJ1-1; TRBD1 agrees at 7 bases. Germline V CDR1 and CDR2: LNHDA, SQIVND (reference sequence). The CDR3 runs to 16 residues. With 5 bases clipped from V and 6 bases from J, the junction kept 15 bases outside the gene matches. The CDR3, as DNA: TGTGCCAGTAGTTCGACAGGGTCAAGGACTGGATCTGAAGCTTTCTTT. It is translated as CASSSTGSRTGSEAFF. Combining the CDR3 with reference TRBV19 and TRBJ1-1 gives the whole variable domain DGGITQSPKYLFRKEGQNVTLSCEQNLNHDAMYWYRQDPGQGLRLIYYSQIVNDFQKGDIAEGYSVSREKKESFPLTVTSAQKNPTAFYLCASSSTGSRTGSEAFFGQGTRLTVV.

The chain couples TRBV7-2 to TRBJ2-7; TRBD2 is a possible D gene (5 bases). Between the trimmed V and J ends, which lost 7 bases and 0 bases, there was a span of 10 bases. This CDR3 is built from 13 residues. Germline V gene lookup returns CDR1 SGHTA and CDR2 FQGNSA. The CDR3 here is CASNNRDSYEQYF. The CDR3 DNA sequence: TGTGCCAGCAACAACCGGGACTCCTACGAGCAGTACTTC.

This clone has only one observation. The chain carries TRBV7-3 and TRBJ1-5; 7 nucleotides line up with TRBD1. The CDR3 runs to 17 residues. The J segment lost 3 bases and the V segment lost 1 base, leaving 9 bases of the junction unmatched. Germline assignment: CDR1 SGHTA and CDR2 FQGTGA. CDR3 protein: CASSLMVGTEINQPQHF. CDR3 nucleotide sequence: TGTGCCAGCAGCTTAATGGTAGGGACAGAGATCAATCAGCCCCAGCATTTT.

The rearrangement uses TRBV5-1 and TRBJ1-4; weak D call: TRBD1 (5 bases). The CDR3 spans 16 residues. The ends were cut back, 4 bases at V and 5 bases at J, with 18 bases in the middle. The germline V gene encodes CDR1 SGHRS and CDR2 YFSETQ. DNA for the CDR3: TGCGCCAGCAGCGCTTCTACGAGGAAGGGGAATGAAAAACTGTTTTTT. Residues: CASSASTRKGNEKLFF.

The chain joins TRBV5-1 to TRBJ1-2; D is undetermined. This CDR3 is 12 amino acids long. V was clipped by 5 bases and J by 2 bases, with 7 bases between them. CDR1 and CDR2 from the germline V gene are SGHRS and YFSETQ. The CDR3 coding sequence is TGCGCCAGCAGTCAGGTGAACTATGGCTACACCTTC. Encoded protein: CASSQVNYGYTF.

J is TRBJ2-3 and V is TRBV29-1; unclear D gene. CDR3 size: 13 residues. Deletions cut 4 bases from V and 0 bases from J, with 8 bases between. The V gene's germline CDR1 is SQVTM and CDR2 ANQGSEA. The CDR3 loop is CSVGTDSTDTQYF. The CDR3 DNA follows: TGCAGCGTTGGTACAGACAGCACAGATACGCAGTATTTT.

This clone was seen ten or more times. The sample holds other DNA sequences that translate to the same CDR3. This sequence joins TRBV29-1 and TRBJ2-1, with D possibly matching TRBD2 (6 bases). The CDR3 is made up of 15 amino acids. The V gene's germline CDR1 is SQVTM and CDR2 ANQGSEA. V shed 3 bases and J shed 4 bases, with 16 bases lying between them. CDR3 sequence reads: CSVEVWDSKYNEQFF. CDR3 in DNA: TGCAGCGTTGAGGTTTGGGACTCAAAATACAATGAGCAGTTCTTC.

The rearrangement joins TRBV27 to TRBJ1-3; possible D gene TRBD1, 6 bases. Germline CDR1 MNHEY, CDR2 SMNVEV (reference sequence). Trimming took off 4 bases at V and 3 bases at J, with 13 bases between the two ends. The length of the CDR3 is 15 residues. CDR3 DNA sequence: TGTGCCAGCAGTTCGAGGGGGTATTATGGAAACACCATATATTTT. It translates to CASSSRGYYGNTIYF.

This chain joins TRBV5-6 and TRBJ2-6; 9 bases line up with TRBD1. This CDR3 is built from 16 residues. With V trimmed by 5 bases and J by 0 bases, 3 bases remained unmatched. Germline lookup yields CDR1 SGHDT and CDR2 YYEEEE. CDR3 bases: TGTGCCAGCAGGACAGGGGGACTCTCTGGGGCCAACGTCCTGACTTTC. Amino acid sequence: CASRTGGLSGANVLTF.

This clone was found a few times. V is TRBV28 and J is TRBJ1-2; 9 nucleotides match TRBD1. The V segment lost 5 bases and the J segment 9 bases; nucleotides outside the gene matches: 10. The germline V gene has CDR1 MDHEN and CDR2 SYDVKM. This CDR3 contains 14 residues. The CDR3 DNA is TGTGCCAGCAGTATCCGGGACAGGGAACATAGCTACACCTTC. Its translation: CASSIRDREHSYTF.

The chain combines TRBV7-8 with TRBJ2-5; TRBD2 aligns across 8 bases. Germline values: CDR1 SGHVS, CDR2 FQNEAQ. CDR3 length: 15 residues. J gave up 7 bases and V 0 bases, and 7 bases lay outside the gene matches. The CDR3: CASSLATRGLGTQYF. CDR3 DNA: TGTGCCAGCAGCTTAGCGACTCGGGGACTAGGGACCCAGTACTTC.

The chain combines TRBV4-3 with TRBJ1-4; D is unresolved. Germline assignment: CDR1 LGHNA and CDR2 YSLEER. V was trimmed by 0 bases and J by 8 bases, leaving 10 bases between them. This CDR3 is built from 14 residues. The CDR3 nucleotides are TGCGCCAGCAGCCAAGAGCCGGGAGACGAAAAACTGTTTTTT. It encodes CASSQEPGDEKLFF.

The chain employs TRBV7-9 and TRBJ1-4; D perhaps matches TRBD1 (6 bases). The CDR3 is 14 amino acids. V lost 5 bases, J lost 2 bases, and 9 bases lay in between. CDR1 and CDR2 (germline): SEHNR, FQNEAQ (reference sequence). CDR3 DNA sequence: TGTGCCAGCAGCACAGGGTGGACTAATGAAAAACTGTTTTTT. The encoded protein is CASSTGWTNEKLFF.

DNA for the CDR3: TGCGCCAGCACCCCACAGGGGAGCATTCAGTACTTC. This translates into CASTPQGSIQYF. The chain uses TRBV10-2 and TRBJ2-4; 7 bases are shared with TRBD1. V shed 7 bases, J shed 9 bases, and the junction held 6 bases outside the gene matches. The CDR3 has 12 residues. In germline, CDR1 is WSHSY, CDR2 SAAADI.

The chain has TRBV7-2 and TRBJ2-5, with D possibly TRBD2 on 6 matching bases. V shed 4 bases and J shed 3 bases, with 21 bases lying between them. The CDR3 spans 17 residues. Per germline, CDR1 SGHTA and CDR2 FQGNSA. The CDR3 bases are TGTGCCAGCAGCTCCGGCCGGGGGTATCGGGGAGAAGAGACCCAGTACTTC. This codes for CASSSGRGYRGEETQYF.

The V gene is TRBV10-3, the J gene TRBJ2-5; D perhaps matches TRBD1 (7 bases). There are 15 residues in the CDR3. V gave up 6 bases and J gave up 2 bases, with 16 bases separating them. Germline CDR1 reads ENHRY; CDR2 reads SYGVKD. Written as DNA, the CDR3 is TGTGCCATCAGGGGGGGACAGACAAGACAAGAGACCCAGTACTTC. Translating it yields CAIRGGQTRQETQYF.